Included here is one T cell receptor beta chain sequence, with context. This CDR3 is built from 13 residues. Germline CDR1 reads LGHDT; CDR2 reads YNNKEL (reference sequence). The V segment lost 4 bases and the J segment 6 bases; nucleotides outside the gene matches: 6. This specimen belongs to a study of blood T cell repertoires in COVID-19. Across the whole study: From T cells, B-cell-depleted T cells, or PBMCs came the material, which was cDNA or gDNA.

The study drew participants aged about 18 to 95 years from approximately 25 US areas. Recovered status applied to Cohort 3 donors who had two consecutive negative PCRs. It also applied to those with clearance or with symptom resolution. Generated by immunoSEQ multiplex PCR, the TCRdb table keeps only in-frame clones and is missing some. The sample records about 440,000 clones, 90% being singletons. The TCR sequence derives from a man between 18 and 29 years old who had recovered from COVID-19. Sequenced: PBMCs or T cells enriched from blood (not recorded which). The gene calls are TRBV3-1 (or the pseudogene TRBV3-2) and TRBJ2-7, with 7 bases lining up with TRBD1. The CDR3 is CASSPRQGSEQYF. In nucleotides, the CDR3 is TGTGCCAGCAGCCCTCGACAGGGATCCGAGCAGTACTTC.